This T cell receptor beta chain was sequenced in a study of CD8+ T cells in alopecia areata. Study in general: Patients in the study were on tofacitinib for 6 to 18 months, then off it for 6 months. Broader study findings: There was only one nonresponder, so it was unclear how baseline CD8+ expansion relates to response.

cDNA prepared by RNA extraction and subsequent reverse transcription served as the template for sequencing. The protocol was immunoSEQ multiplex PCR, while the TCRdb copy is restricted to in-frame clones and leaves out a portion. The sample includes 150,000 to 200,000 clones, approximately 53% of them seen just once. Specified treatment: oral pan-JAK inhibitor, 5-10 mg twice daily. Notes on this clone: What it recognizes is unknown.

Germline lookup yields CDR1 MNHEY and CDR2 SMNVEV (reference sequence). CDR3 size: 13 residues. V was cut by 2 bases and J by 7 bases, with 8 bases left in between. The sequenced sample was CD8+ T cells sorted from blood, obtained at week 24, from a patient treated with tofacitinib. The source is a human donor with alopecia areata. This chain links TRBV27 with TRBJ2-2; D not resolved. CDR3 protein: CASSLQVVGELFF. In DNA form, the CDR3 reads TGTGCCAGCAGTTTACAGGTGGTCGGGGAGCTGTTTTTT.